This paragraph covers one TCR beta chain sequence. Its target is not known. This entry comes from a study of T cells expressing NK-cell markers. For the study at large: There were seven HCMV-seropositive donors and one seronegative donor among the eight sequenced. General study points: The share of CD8+ T cells held by dominant NKG2C+ clonotypes was roughly 1.0-7.5% in roughly 6 donors.

The CDR3 runs to 13 residues. CDR1 and CDR2 (germline): SEHNR, FQNEAQ (reference sequence). The authors made TCR beta cDNA libraries by 5'RACE template switching. This switching added a universal primer site and UMIs. TCRdb reprocessed the 5' RACE reads and keeps a single row for each CDR3 protein, giving no DNA. This sample's clone table lists about 430,000 distinct CDR3 sequences. This clonotype originated in a woman between 50 and 59 years old in good health. The specimen was blood T cells: a sorted CD56 or NKG2C T cell subset, CD4+ or CD8+ T cells, or bulk PBMC T cells (not recorded which). The rearrangement uses TRBV7-9 and TRBJ1-4. CDR3 protein: CASSPVLLEKLFF. Full variable domain (missing parts from reference TRBV7-9 and TRBJ1-4): DTGVSQNPRHKITKRGQNVTFRCDPISEHNRLYWYRQTLGQGPEFLTYFQNEAQLEKSRLLSDRFSAERPKGSFSTLEIQRTEQGDSAMYLCASSPVLLEKLFFGSGTQLSVL.